The 21 T cell receptor beta chains below all came from one sample that was sequenced in a study of CXCR3-negative and CXCR3-positive naive CD8 T cells. Study-wide findings and caveats: Naive cells positive for CXCR3 carried more hydrophobic TRB CDR3s than CXCR3-negative ones.

All TRB cDNA libraries came from 5' RACE performed with UMI labels. TCRdb reprocessed the 5' RACE reads, keeping one entry per CDR3 protein, no DNA. The sample table includes some 150,000 distinct CDR3 sequences. Their antigens are not known. The specimen sequenced was naive CXCR3+ CD8+ T cells from blood. The sample's subset: CD45RO-CCR7+CD27+CD95- naive CD8+ T cells expressing CXCR3 (TNR3+). Receptors were obtained from a human donor in good health. Some clones in this sample may be carry-over from other donors' samples.

V gene TRBV29-1 combines with J gene TRBJ2-1; TCRdb proposes TRBD1, but this gene call is untestable without DNA. From germline, CDR1 is SQVTM and CDR2 ANQGSEA. This CDR3 spans 15 amino acids. The CDR3 is CSVLPSGTIYNEQFF.

The chain combines TRBV6-2 or TRBV6-3 with TRBJ2-3. Germline V gene lookup returns CDR1 MNHEY and CDR2 SVGEGT. There are 14 residues in the CDR3. This CDR3 reads CASSQPTSSDTQYF.

The rearrangement uses TRBV28 and TRBJ2-7; the TRBD2 assignment by TCRdb is unverifiable without DNA. Looked up from germline, CDR1 is MDHEN and CDR2 is SYDVKM. This CDR3 is built from 17 residues. The CDR3 protein is CASSPRTSGSLSGEQHF.

The rearrangement links TRBV2 to TRBJ2-1; no DNA is available, so the TRBD1 call from TCRdb remains unchecked. This CDR3 has 14 residues. The germline gives CDR1 SNHLY, CDR2 FYNNEI. Here the CDR3 reads CASSAGQAYNEQFF.

This rearrangement joins TRBV15 to TRBJ1-5; the D call of TRBD1 rests on TCRdb alone, since no DNA is present to check it. The CDR3 has 16 amino acids. Germline-derived CDR1 and CDR2 are LNHNV and YYDKDF (reference sequence). The CDR3 sequence is CATSRDSGQGRQPQHF.

The chain joins TRBV7-8 to TRBJ2-1. The CDR3 is 16 amino acids. In germline, CDR1 is SGHVS, CDR2 FQNEAQ. Here the CDR3 reads CASSTTRFPGYNEQFF.

This chain's CDR3 is CASSGQSTDTQYF. The J gene is TRBJ2-3, the V gene TRBV12-3 or TRBV12-4; TCRdb reports TRBD1, a call that lacks DNA to check it against. There are 13 residues in the CDR3.

The genes are TRBV20-1 and TRBJ1-2; lacking DNA, the TRBD1 call made by TCRdb goes unchecked. The CDR3 extends over 15 amino acids. Germline V CDR1 and CDR2: DFQATT, SNEGSKA (reference sequence). The CDR3 sequence is CSARGAGQGAFGYTF.

This chain links TRBV29-1 with TRBJ2-3. This CDR3 has 14 residues. Germline lookup yields CDR1 SQVTM and CDR2 ANQGSEA. The CDR3 protein is CSVDSGTSSDTQYF.

The rearrangement links TRBV15 to TRBJ1-4. This CDR3 is 12 amino acids long. Germline V gene lookup returns CDR1 LNHNV and CDR2 YYDKDF (reference sequence). This chain's CDR3 is CATSGWNEKLFF.

The genes are TRBV10-3 and TRBJ1-1. Germline V gene data show CDR1 as ENHRY and CDR2 as SYGVKD. The CDR3 has 16 residues. CDR3 region: CAISESALGRRTEAFF.

The rearrangement links TRBV5-1 to TRBJ1-1; TCRdb returns TRBD1, unconfirmable since there is no DNA. Germline V gives CDR1 SGHRS, CDR2 YFSETQ. The CDR3 covers 12 residues. Here the CDR3 reads CASRTGNIEAFF.

This chain links TRBV7-3 with TRBJ2-1; no DNA is available, so the TRBD2 call from TCRdb remains unchecked. Germline V gene sequence: CDR1 SGHTA, CDR2 FQGTGA. The CDR3 runs 14 residues. This chain's CDR3 is CASSSSGNTGEQFF.

The chain links TRBV13 to TRBJ1-1. Germline-derived CDR1 and CDR2 are PRHDT and FYEKMQ (reference sequence). The CDR3 runs to 11 residues. The chain's CDR3 is CASSPEREAFF.

This chain uses TRBV12-3 or TRBV12-4 with TRBJ2-1; TCRdb's D gene call, TRBD1, goes unchecked for lack of DNA. This CDR3 region has 18 residues. CDR3 in amino acids: CASSGGTELTTSYNEQFF.

The V call is TRBV15, the J call TRBJ1-5. The CDR3 has 13 residues. The V gene's germline CDR1 is LNHNV and CDR2 YYDKDF (reference sequence). CDR3 residues: CATSEHYNQPQHF. The full variable domain, in which reference TRBV15 and TRBJ1-5 provide the parts outside the CDR3, is DAMVIQNPRYQVTQFGKPVTLSCSQTLNHNVMYWYQQKSSQAPKLLFHYYDKDFNNEADTPDNFQSRRPNTSFCFLDIRSPGLGDTAMYLCATSEHYNQPQHFGDGTRLSIL.

The CDR3: CASSSLEGNTEAFF. V usage is TRBV7-9 and J usage is TRBJ1-1. The CDR3 totals 14 residues. Germline V gives CDR1 SEHNR, CDR2 FQNEAQ (reference sequence).

The chain has TRBV13 and TRBJ2-3; the D call from TCRdb, TRBD2, cannot be confirmed without DNA. Per the germline V gene, CDR1 is PRHDT and CDR2 is FYEKMQ (reference sequence). CDR3 length: 19 residues. CDR3 amino acids: CASSHLSGGAEWATDTQYF.

The chain carries TRBV27 and TRBJ1-6; the D call of TRBD1 rests on TCRdb alone, since no DNA is present to check it. Germline V lookup: CDR1 MNHEY, CDR2 SMNVEV (reference sequence). The CDR3 has 14 amino acids. The CDR3 is CASGYDSLNSPLHF.

The chain combines TRBV9 with TRBJ2-7; TCRdb indicates TRBD2, and absent DNA this call remains unverified. The germline CDR1 and CDR2 sequences are SGDLS and YYNGEE. The CDR3 has 16 amino acids. This CDR3 reads CASSPYLLQDSYEQYF.

The V and J genes are TRBV7-9 and TRBJ2-3; TCRdb names TRBD2, which stays unverified in the absence of DNA. The germline gives CDR1 SEHNR, CDR2 FQNEAQ (reference sequence). The CDR3 covers 15 residues. CDR3 amino acids: CASCLSSGVTDTQYF.